The sequence of this T cell receptor (beta chain) was determined in a study of T cells in localized non-small cell lung cancer. Study results and caveats: Heterogeneity is still possible, as just one tumor region was sequenced. A denser population of T cells in blood accompanied longer overall survival. It was uninvolved adjacent lung that showed the highest T cell clonality, exceeding tumor. In adjacent lung, a median roughly 60 of the top 100 tumor clones were found.

TCRdb's copy holds only in-frame clones and misses some; the assay was immunoSEQ multiplex PCR. The data show around 64,000 clones, approximately 90% seen once. As to this clone: The antigen is unknown.

The germline V gene encodes CDR1 GTSNPN and CDR2 SVGIG (reference sequence). Trimming took 3 bases from V and 4 from J, leaving 18 bases between them. This CDR3 is 15 amino acids long. V gene TRBV30 combines with J gene TRBJ1-1; D is ambiguous. This clonotype originated in a man between 40 and 69 years old with stage I lung adenocarcinoma. Sample: peripheral blood, taken before any cancer treatment. CDR3 sequence reads: CAWSPPGRLPTEAFF. CDR3 sequence (DNA): TGTGCCTGGAGCCCCCCCGGGCGACTGCCCACTGAAGCTTTCTTT.